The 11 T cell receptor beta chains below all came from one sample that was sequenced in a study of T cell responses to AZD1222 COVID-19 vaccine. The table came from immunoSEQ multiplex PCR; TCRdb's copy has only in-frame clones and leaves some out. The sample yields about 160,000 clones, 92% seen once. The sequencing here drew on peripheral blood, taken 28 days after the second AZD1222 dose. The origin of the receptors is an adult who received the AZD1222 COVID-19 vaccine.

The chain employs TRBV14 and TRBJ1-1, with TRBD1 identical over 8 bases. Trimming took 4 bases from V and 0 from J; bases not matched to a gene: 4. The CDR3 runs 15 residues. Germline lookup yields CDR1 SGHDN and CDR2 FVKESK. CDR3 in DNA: TGTGCCAGCAGCCCGGAGACAGGGGTGAACACTGAAGCTTTCTTT. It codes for CASSPETGVNTEAFF.

CDR3 sequence reads: CASSESDYGYTF. CDR3 nucleotide sequence: TGCGCCAGCAGTGAGTCGGACTATGGCTACACCTTC. The chain has TRBV10-2 and TRBJ1-2; unclear D gene. CDR1 and CDR2 (germline): WSHSY, SAAADI. The CDR3 spans 12 residues. Between the trimmed V and J ends, which lost 0 bases and 3 bases, there was a span of 2 bases.

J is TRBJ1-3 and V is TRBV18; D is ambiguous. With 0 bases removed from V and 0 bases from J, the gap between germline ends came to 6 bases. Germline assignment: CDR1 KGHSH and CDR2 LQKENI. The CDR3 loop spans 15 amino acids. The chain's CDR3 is CASSPPGSSGNTIYF. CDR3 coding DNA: TGTGCCAGCTCACCACCGGGGTCCTCTGGAAACACCATATATTTT.

For the CDR3, the DNA is TGTGCCAGCAGTTGGGAGTACTTC. Translation gives CASSWEYF. V is TRBV2 and J is TRBJ2-5; D gene uncertain. The CDR3 sequence is 8 residues long. Germline V gives CDR1 SNHLY, CDR2 FYNNEI. The germline V and J ends were trimmed by 5 bases and 12 bases, with 4 bases remaining between them.

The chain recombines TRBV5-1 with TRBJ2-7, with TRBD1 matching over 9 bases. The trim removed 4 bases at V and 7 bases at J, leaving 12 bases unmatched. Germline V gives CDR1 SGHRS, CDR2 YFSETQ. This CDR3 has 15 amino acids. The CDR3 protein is CASSQIQGAGEEQYF. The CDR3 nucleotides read TGCGCCAGCAGCCAGATACAGGGGGCGGGAGAAGAGCAGTACTTC.

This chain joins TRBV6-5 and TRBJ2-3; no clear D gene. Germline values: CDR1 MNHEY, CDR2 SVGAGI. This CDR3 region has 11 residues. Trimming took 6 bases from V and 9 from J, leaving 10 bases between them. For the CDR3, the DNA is TGTGCCAGCAGCCTCCTTGGGACGCAGTATTTT. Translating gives CASSLLGTQYF.

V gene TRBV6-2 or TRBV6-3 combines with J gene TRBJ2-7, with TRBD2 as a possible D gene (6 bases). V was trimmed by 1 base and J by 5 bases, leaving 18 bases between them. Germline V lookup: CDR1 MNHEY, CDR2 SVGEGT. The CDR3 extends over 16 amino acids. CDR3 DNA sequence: TGTGCCAGCAGTTACTGGGCAGGACCTACTAGCCACGAGCAGTACTTC. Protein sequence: CASSYWAGPTSHEQYF.

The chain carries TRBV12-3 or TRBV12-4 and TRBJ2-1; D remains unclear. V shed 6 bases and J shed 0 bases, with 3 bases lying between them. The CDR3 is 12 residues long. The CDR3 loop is CASRSSYNEQFF. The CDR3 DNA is TGTGCCAGCAGGAGCTCCTACAATGAGCAGTTCTTC.

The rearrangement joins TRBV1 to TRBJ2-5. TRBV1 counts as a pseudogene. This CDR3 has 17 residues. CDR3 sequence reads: CTSSQNPAEANQETQYF. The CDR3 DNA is TGCACCAGCAGCCAAAACCCGGCCGAAGCCAATCAAGAGACCCAGTACTTC.

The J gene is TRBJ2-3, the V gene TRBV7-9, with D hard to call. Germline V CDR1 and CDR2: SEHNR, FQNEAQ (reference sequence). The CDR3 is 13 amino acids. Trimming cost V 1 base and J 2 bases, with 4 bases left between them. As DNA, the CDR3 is TGTGCCAGCAGCTTAGGACTCACAGATACGCAGTATTTT. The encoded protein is CASSLGLTDTQYF.

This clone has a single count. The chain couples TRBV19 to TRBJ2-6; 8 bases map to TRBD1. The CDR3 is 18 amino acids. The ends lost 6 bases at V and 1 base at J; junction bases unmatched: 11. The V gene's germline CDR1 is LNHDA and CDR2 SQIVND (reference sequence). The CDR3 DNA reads TGTGCCAGTAGGACGCCGGGACAGGCGACTTCTGGGGCCAACGTCCTGACTTTC. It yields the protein CASRTPGQATSGANVLTF.